This TCR beta chain is drawn from a study of sequential checkpoint blockade in melanoma. In its sample, this clone was seen many times. Its antigen is not identified. Sample treatment: randomized to nivolumab then ipilimumab (arm A) or the reverse (arm B). Patients had received no earlier DNA-damaging chemotherapy. The CDR3 runs 13 residues. Germline lookup yields CDR1 SGHTA and CDR2 FQGNSA. Trimming took 2 bases from V and 6 from J, leaving 8 bases between them. General observations from the study: In arm A, pretreatment tumor clonality was associated with response.

Some clones are missing from TCRdb's copy, which holds only in-frame ones; the method was immunoSEQ multiplex PCR. This sample has 3,500 to 4,500 clones, with roughly 23% found just once. Source: tumor tissue (inferred from file names), taken from a patient given nivolumab and ipilimumab in sequence. This clonotype originated in a human donor with melanoma. The chain uses TRBV7-2 and TRBJ2-1, with D possibly TRBD1 on 6 matching bases. The CDR3 sequence is CASSLSRGNEQFF. The DNA of the CDR3 is TGTGCCAGCAGCTTAAGCAGGGGCAATGAGCAGTTCTTC.